Judged by abundance, the clone carrying this TCR beta chain is medium-sized (0.01 to 0.1%). The data were obtained in a study of tumor-infiltrating lymphocytes in primary liver carcinoma. Study-wide context: Staging of the tumors gave T1-T3 N0M0, with widths of about 4 to 10 cm.

With a constant-region primer, TCR beta cDNA was made from approximately 500 ng of total RNA. ARM-PCR was slightly modified, and three nested multiplex PCR rounds with it gave rise to the TCR beta libraries. The two initial PCR rounds, about 9 cycles each, used TRBV1-TRBV30 forward and C-beta reverse primers. TCRdb reprocessed the multiplex PCR reads via MiXCR and lists one record per CDR3 protein. The profile shows 25,000 or so distinct CDR3 sequences, 70% to 80% of them singletons. The CDR3 length is 12 residues. Trimming stripped 2 bases from V and 6 bases from J, with 7 bases between. Germline lookup yields CDR1 GTSNPN and CDR2 SVGIG (reference sequence). Co-extraction of both nucleic acids (RNA and DNA) used roughly 18-32 mg of unsorted bulk tissue. Samples came from superior, inferior, lateral poles and tumor centre.

The sequence was collected from a woman aged 25 to 39 with primary liver carcinoma and hepatitis B virus infection. Sequencing was performed on liver tumor tissue from sampling region 5. The sample's subset: tumor region T5, tumor centre. The chain recombines TRBV30 with TRBJ1-4, with D unresolved. CDR3 amino acids: CAWSHIDEKLFF. The CDR3 DNA sequence: TGTGCCTGGAGTCATATCGATGAAAAACTGTTTTTT.